What follows describes a single T cell receptor beta chain. The antigen is not known. The data were taken from a study of chemoradiotherapy in HPV16-positive cancers. For the study at large: Candidate HPV-specific T-cell clones and common TCR motifs came from functional assays in a couple of HPV16-positive patients.

Measured with immunoSEQ multiplex PCR; TCRdb has only the in-frame clones, and not every one. This sample has some 9,300 clones, with under 80% found just once. CDR1 is ENHRY, CDR2 SYGVKD, per germline. Trimming at V came to 5 bases and at J to 0 bases, leaving 12 bases not matched to a gene. The CDR3 extends over 19 amino acids. Study findings and constraints: Candidate HPV-specific clones and E7-related TCR motifs grew in tumor during treatment. Functional assays defining HPV-specific T cells used only a couple of HPV16-positive patients.

The specimen was taken from a patient who underwent chemoradiotherapy. This sequence originates from a human donor with HPV-associated anogenital cancer. The chain employs TRBV10-3 and TRBJ1-3; 11 bases fit TRBD1. DNA of the CDR3: TGTGCCATCAGTAACACGGGACAGGGGGTAGGAGGCTCTGGAAACACCATATATTTT. This encodes CAISNTGQGVGGSGNTIYF.